This TCR beta chain is drawn from a study of tumor and adjacent non-tumor tissue in lung cancer. No cell sorting was done before RNA was extracted from the tissue. Concerning this clonotype: The junction does not match germline at one end; this may be a read error.

A modified ARM-PCR protocol with three rounds of nested PCR amplified TCRbeta. TCRdb re-derived calls from the multiplex PCR reads in MiXCR, one entry per CDR3 protein. The sample carries more than 60,000 distinct CDR3 sequences, roughly 80% recorded once. This CDR3 contains 13 residues. CDR1 and CDR2 from the germline V gene are SGHAT and FQNNGV. The receptor's source is a woman in her fifties or sixties with non-small cell lung cancer. The sample comprised lung tumor tissue. The chain is built from TRBV11-2 and TRBJ1-2; D not resolved. CDR3 loop: CACSSIRSYGYTF. CDR3 nucleotide sequence: TGTGCCTGCAGCTCCATTAGGAGCTATGGTTACACATTC.